The text below deals with one TCR beta chain. This clonotype was seen only a few times. Its binding antigen is unknown. The record has no base qualities; no much larger clone is one base away. Measured from the cysteine to the phenylalanine, the CDR3 is 18 residues long. The DNA shown is the 54-base CDR3, in frame from base 1. V is pruned by 3 bases and J by 3 bases, leaving 9 bases of the junction without a gene match. According to the germline V gene (reference sequence), CDR1 reads LNHDA and CDR2 reads SQIVND. The source of the sample is a study of T cell repertoires in cytomegalovirus infection (dated by TCRdb to about 2019). In the study overall: Recently identified HLA-C-restricted CMV epitopes, whose presentation resists viral immunomodulation, were targeted by peptide stimulations together with well-studied HLA-B-restricted epitopes. Donor HLA type was relevant to the analysis, as public TCR beta signatures indicated carriage of CMV infection together with the matching HLA type.

Here is what the overall study found, with its caveats: In the ex vivo response, HLA-C-restricted CMV-specific TCR beta clonotypes were dominant, and in two of eight donors the single most frequent clonotype came from this HLA-C-restricted group. Cumulative frequency of public TCR beta family members discriminated carriers of CMV infection plus the relevant HLA type in this cohort and an independent approximately 370-donor cohort.

TCRdb shows the sequencer as Illumina HiSeq 1500. TCRdb ran its own pipeline on the public reads, namely fastp trimming at Q25 and MiXCR clone calling, and kept in-frame beta chains. CDR3 protein duplicates are merged, each entry listing the most common genes and DNA. Counted in this sample were some 270,000 distinct CDR3 sequences; under 25% of them appeared once. The top ten hold roughly 19% of the sample. This specimen's treatment or condition label, per the study, means: in vitro stimulation with specific CMV peptide epitopes to enrich CMV-specific T cells. The chain is encoded by TRBV19 joined to TRBJ2-3, and TRBD2 matches 13 of the central bases. The clonotype was recovered from a human donor in good health (CMV status not recorded). Some clones in this sample may be carry-over from other donors' samples. The sequencing here drew on cultured PBMCs, taken from culture after CMV antigen stimulation. CDR3 loop: CASSISGLAGPVTDTQYF. The nucleotide sequence reads TGTGCCAGTAGTATCTCGGGACTAGCGGGGCCGGTGACAGATACGCAGTATTTT.